Here is one T cell receptor (beta chain) with its context. Original data processing: From reference gene primer amplification, estimates of nucleated cell counts were derived. Profiled with immunoSEQ multiplex PCR; TCRdb holds only in-frame clones, not every one. For V, J and clone size, that table is used; D and trimming come from the DNA. The repertoire has 20,000 to 25,000 clones, roughly 90% of them found once; the top ten carry 18%. The source of the sample is a study of blood T cell repertoires in COVID-19. Study as a whole: Sites across the United States, Italy and Spain contributed samples from acute and convalescent COVID-19. Sources were T cells, B-cell-depleted T cells, or PBMCs; the material itself was cDNA or gDNA.

CDR3 size: 14 residues. J gave up 3 bases and V 5 bases, and 6 bases lay outside the gene matches. From germline, CDR1 is MNHEY and CDR2 SVGEGT. The sequenced sample consisted of peripheral blood. The chain couples TRBV6-2 or TRBV6-3 to TRBJ1-2; TRBD1 aligns across 7 bases. This receptor was identified in a human donor in a cohort sampled during active COVID-19. CDR3 in amino acids: CASSRDQGDYGYTF. The CDR3 DNA reads as TGTGCCAGCAGTCGGGACCAGGGGGACTATGGCTACACCTTC.